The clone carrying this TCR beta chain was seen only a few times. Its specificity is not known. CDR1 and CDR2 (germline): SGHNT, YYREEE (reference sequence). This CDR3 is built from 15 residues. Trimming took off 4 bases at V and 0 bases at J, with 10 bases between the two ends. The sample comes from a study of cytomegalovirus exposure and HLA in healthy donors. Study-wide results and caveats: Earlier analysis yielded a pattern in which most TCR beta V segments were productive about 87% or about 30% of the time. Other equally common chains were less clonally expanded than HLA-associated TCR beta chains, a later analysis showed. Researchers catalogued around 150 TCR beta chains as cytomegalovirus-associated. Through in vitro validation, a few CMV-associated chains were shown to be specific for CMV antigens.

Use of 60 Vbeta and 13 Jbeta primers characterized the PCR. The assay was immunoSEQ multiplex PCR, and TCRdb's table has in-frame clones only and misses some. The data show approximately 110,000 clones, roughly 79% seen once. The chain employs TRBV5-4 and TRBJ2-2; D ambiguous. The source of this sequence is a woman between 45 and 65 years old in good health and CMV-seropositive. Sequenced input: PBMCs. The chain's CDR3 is CASSRQTTNTGELFF. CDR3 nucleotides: TGTGCCAGCAGCCGGCAGACAACGAACACCGGGGAGCTGTTTTTT.